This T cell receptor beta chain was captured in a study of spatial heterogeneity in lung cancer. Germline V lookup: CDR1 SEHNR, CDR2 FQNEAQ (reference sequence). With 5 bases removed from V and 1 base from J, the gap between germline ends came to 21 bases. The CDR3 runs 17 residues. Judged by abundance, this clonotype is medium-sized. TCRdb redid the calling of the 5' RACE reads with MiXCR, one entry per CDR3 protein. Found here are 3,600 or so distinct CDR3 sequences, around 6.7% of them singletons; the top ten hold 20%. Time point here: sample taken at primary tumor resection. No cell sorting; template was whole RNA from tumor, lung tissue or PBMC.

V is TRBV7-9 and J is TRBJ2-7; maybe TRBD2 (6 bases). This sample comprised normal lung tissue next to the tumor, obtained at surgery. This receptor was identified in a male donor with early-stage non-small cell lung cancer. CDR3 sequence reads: CASSGGRLIAVSYEQYV. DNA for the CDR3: TGTGCCAGCAGCGGTGGGAGGTTAATAGCGGTGTCCTACGAGCAGTACGTC.